Detailed here is one TCR beta chain. The sample is drawn from a study of blood T cells in healthy people across ages. Whole-study context: Template switching recovered approximately one barcoded beta molecule for every two T cells.

CDR3 length equals 14 residues. Trimming took 2 bases from V and 1 from J, leaving 8 bases between them. Using a J-beta primer mix together with a sample-barcoded 5' primer, a second PCR was run for about 6 to 11 cycles. TCRdb fed the 5' RACE reads into MiXCR, producing one record per CDR3 protein. The sample shows about 1.4 million distinct CDR3 sequences, 59% of them seen only once. Sequencing was carried out using blood. The chain joins TRBV12-3 or TRBV12-4 to TRBJ1-1; tentative D call: TRBD1 (5 bases). This sequence was found in a man aged 18 to 29 in good health. The CDR3 bases are TGTGCCAGCAGTTTATCAGGGAAGAACACTGAAGCTTTCTTT. Amino acid sequence: CASSLSGKNTEAFF.